Listed below are T cell receptor beta chains from one sample, sequenced in a study of blood T cell repertoires in COVID-19. The data were produced by immunoSEQ multiplex PCR, yet TCRdb's version contains in-frame clones alone and is incomplete. The sample has 200,000 to 300,000 clones; about nine tenths are singletons. Material: PBMCs or T cells enriched from blood (not recorded which). Every receptor here comes from a woman in her twenties or thirties with acute COVID-19. CDR3s include the opening cysteine and the closing phenylalanine or tryptophan. Each record gives: CDR3 protein, CDR3 DNA, D gene, V gene, J gene. A D gene is named only where the DNA matches it firmly.

CDR3: CASSQDLVAGVETQYF; DNA: TGTGCCAGCAGCCAAGATCTGGTAGCGGGGGTAGAGACCCAGTACTTC; D: TRBD2; V: TRBV3-1/TRBV3-2; J: TRBJ2-5
CDR3: CASSSDREGANTEAFF; DNA: TGTGCCAGCAGCTCAGACAGGGAAGGCGCGAACACTGAAGCTTTCTTT; D: TRBD1; V: TRBV7-9; J: TRBJ1-1
CDR3: CASIRGTGGNNEQFF; DNA: TGTGCCAGTATCAGGGGGACAGGGGGTAACAATGAGCAGTTCTTC; D: TRBD1; V: TRBV19; J: TRBJ2-1
CDR3: CASSFGTATYEQYF; DNA: TGTGCCAGCAGTTTCGGGACAGCTACCTACGAGCAGTACTTC; D: TRBD1; V: TRBV27; J: TRBJ2-7
CDR3: CASSTDTFYGYTF; DNA: TGCGCCAGCAGCACGGACACCTTCTATGGCTACACCTTC; D: NA; V: TRBV5-1; J: TRBJ1-2
CDR3: CAISPSQETLEAFF; DNA: TGTGCCATCAGTCCATCACAGGAGACTCTTGAAGCTTTCTTT; D: NA; V: TRBV10-3; J: TRBJ1-1
CDR3: CASSLGGSSPNEKLFF; DNA: TGTGCCAGCAGCTTGGGCGGTTCGTCACCCAATGAAAAACTGTTTTTT; D: NA; V: TRBV5-4; J: TRBJ1-4
CDR3: CASSVVDTATGEQFF; DNA: TGTGCCAGCAGCGTAGTGGACACAGCTACGGGTGAGCAGTTCTTC; D: NA; V: TRBV9; J: TRBJ2-1
CDR3: CASSRQGVDEQYF; DNA: TGTGCCAGTAGTCGACAGGGGGTGGACGAGCAGTACTTC; D: TRBD1; V: TRBV19; J: TRBJ2-7
CDR3: CASSLVEFAKNIQYF; DNA: TGTGCCAGCAGCTTGGTAGAGTTTGCCAAAAACATTCAGTACTTC; D: NA; V: TRBV5-6; J: TRBJ2-4
CDR3: CASSPGLMNTEAFF; DNA: TGTGCCAGCTCACCAGGACTAATGAACACTGAAGCTTTCTTT; D: NA; V: TRBV18; J: TRBJ1-1
CDR3: CASSPTTDSGNQPQHF; DNA: TGTGCCAGCAGCCCCACAACAGATTCTGGCAATCAGCCCCAGCATTTT; D: NA; V: TRBV27; J: TRBJ1-5
CDR3: CATSKEEFAEAFF; DNA: TGTGCCACCAGTAAGGAGGAGTTCGCTGAAGCTTTCTTT; D: NA; V: TRBV15; J: TRBJ1-1
CDR3: CASSGGYGYTF; DNA: TGTGCCAGCTCAGGAGGGTATGGCTACACCTTC; D: NA; V: TRBV18; J: TRBJ1-2
CDR3: CASTRTSGGFDTDTQYF; DNA: TGTGCCAGCACCCGGACTAGCGGGGGGTTTGATACAGATACGCAGTATTTT; D: TRBD2; V: TRBV7-9; J: TRBJ2-3
CDR3: CASSLKVPGQGSTDTQYF; DNA: TGTGCCAGCAGCCTCAAAGTCCCGGGACAGGGGAGCACAGATACGCAGTATTTT; D: TRBD1; V: TRBV4-2; J: TRBJ2-3
CDR3: CASSHSGTGGSYEQYF; DNA: TGCGCCAGCAGCCATTCCGGGACAGGGGGTTCCTACGAGCAGTACTTC; D: TRBD1; V: TRBV4-1; J: TRBJ2-7
CDR3: CASSLSVAGALGEQFF; DNA: TGTGCCAGCAGTTTATCGGTAGCGGGGGCCCTGGGAGAGCAGTTCTTC; D: TRBD2; V: TRBV28; J: TRBJ2-1
CDR3: CASSSQPSGGGETQYF; DNA: TGCGCCAGCAGCTCCCAACCCAGCGGGGGGGGCGAGACCCAGTACTTC; D: TRBD2; V: TRBV5-1; J: TRBJ2-5
CDR3: CASSKIARGDDNSPLHF; DNA: TGCGCCAGCAGCAAAATCGCCCGGGGGGATGATAATTCACCCCTCCACTTT; D: NA; V: TRBV5-1; J: TRBJ1-6
CDR3: CASSPAGNEKLFF; DNA: TGTGCCAGCTCACCAGCAGGCAATGAAAAACTGTTTTTT; D: NA; V: TRBV18; J: TRBJ1-4
CDR3: CASSIGTGESYGYTF; DNA: TGTGCCAGCAGTATAGGGACAGGGGAGAGCTATGGCTACACCTTC; D: TRBD1; V: TRBV6-5; J: TRBJ1-2
CDR3: CASQTDKNTEAFF; DNA: TGTGCCAGCCAGACAGATAAGAACACTGAAGCTTTCTTT; D: NA; V: TRBV28; J: TRBJ1-1
CDR3: CASSLGGASQTDTQYF; DNA: TGTGCCAGCAGCTTAGGGGGAGCAAGCCAGACAGATACGCAGTATTTT; D: NA; V: TRBV7-9; J: TRBJ2-3